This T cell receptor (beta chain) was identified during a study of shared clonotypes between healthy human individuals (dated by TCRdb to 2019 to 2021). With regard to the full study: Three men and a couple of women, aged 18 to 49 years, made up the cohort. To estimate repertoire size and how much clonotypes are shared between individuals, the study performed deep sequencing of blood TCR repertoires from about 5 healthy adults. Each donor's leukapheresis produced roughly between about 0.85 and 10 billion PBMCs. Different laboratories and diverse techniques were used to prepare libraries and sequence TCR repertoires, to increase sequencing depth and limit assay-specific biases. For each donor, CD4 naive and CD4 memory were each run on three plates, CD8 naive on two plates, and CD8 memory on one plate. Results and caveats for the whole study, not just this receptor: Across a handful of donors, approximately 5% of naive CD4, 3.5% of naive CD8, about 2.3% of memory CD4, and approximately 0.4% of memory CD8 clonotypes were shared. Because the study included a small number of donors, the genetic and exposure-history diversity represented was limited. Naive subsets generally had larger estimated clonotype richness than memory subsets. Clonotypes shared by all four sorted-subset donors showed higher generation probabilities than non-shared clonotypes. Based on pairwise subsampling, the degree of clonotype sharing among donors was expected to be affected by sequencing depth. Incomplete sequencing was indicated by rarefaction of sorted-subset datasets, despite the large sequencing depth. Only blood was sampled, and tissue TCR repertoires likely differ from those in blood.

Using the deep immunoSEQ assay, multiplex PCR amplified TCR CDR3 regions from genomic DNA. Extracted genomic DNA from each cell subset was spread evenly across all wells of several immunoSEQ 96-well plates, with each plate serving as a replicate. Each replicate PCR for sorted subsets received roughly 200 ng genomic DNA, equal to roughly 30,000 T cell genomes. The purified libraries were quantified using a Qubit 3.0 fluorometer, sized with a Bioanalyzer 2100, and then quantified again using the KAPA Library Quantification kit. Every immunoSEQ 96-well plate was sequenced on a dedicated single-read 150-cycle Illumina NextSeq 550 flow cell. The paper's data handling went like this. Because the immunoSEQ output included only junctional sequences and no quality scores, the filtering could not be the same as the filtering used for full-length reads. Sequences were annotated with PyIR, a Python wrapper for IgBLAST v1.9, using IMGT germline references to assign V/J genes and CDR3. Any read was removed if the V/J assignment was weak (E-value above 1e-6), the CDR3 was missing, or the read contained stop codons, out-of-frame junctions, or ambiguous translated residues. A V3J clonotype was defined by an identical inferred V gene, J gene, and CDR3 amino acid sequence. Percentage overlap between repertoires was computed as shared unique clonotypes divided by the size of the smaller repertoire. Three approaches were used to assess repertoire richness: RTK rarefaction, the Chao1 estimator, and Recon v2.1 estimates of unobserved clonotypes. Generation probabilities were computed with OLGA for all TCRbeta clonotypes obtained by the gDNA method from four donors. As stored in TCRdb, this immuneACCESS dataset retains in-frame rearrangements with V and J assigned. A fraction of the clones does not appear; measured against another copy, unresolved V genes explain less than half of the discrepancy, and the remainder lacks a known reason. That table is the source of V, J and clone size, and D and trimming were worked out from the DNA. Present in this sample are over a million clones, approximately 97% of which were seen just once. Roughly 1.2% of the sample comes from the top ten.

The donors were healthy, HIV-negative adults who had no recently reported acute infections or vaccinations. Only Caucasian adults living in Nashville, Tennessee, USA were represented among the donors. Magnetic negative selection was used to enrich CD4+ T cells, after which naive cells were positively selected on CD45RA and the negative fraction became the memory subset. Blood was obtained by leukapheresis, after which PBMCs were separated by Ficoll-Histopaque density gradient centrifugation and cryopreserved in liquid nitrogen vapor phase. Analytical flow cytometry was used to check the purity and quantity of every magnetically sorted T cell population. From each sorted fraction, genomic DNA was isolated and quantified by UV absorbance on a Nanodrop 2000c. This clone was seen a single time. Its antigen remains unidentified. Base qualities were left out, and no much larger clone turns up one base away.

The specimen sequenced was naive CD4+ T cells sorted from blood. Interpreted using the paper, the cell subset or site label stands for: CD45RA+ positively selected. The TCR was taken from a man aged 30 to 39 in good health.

The CDR3 corresponds to CASSLGGFGTGELFF. The DNA sequence is given as TGTGCCAGCAGCTTGGGTGGGTTTGGCACCGGGGAGCTGTTTTTT. The V gene is TRBV5-4 and the J gene is TRBJ2-2; the D gene cannot be resolved reliably. Relative to germline, V is 0 bases shorter and J is 4 bases shorter, with 10 bases between their ends. From a lookup of the germline V gene (reference sequence), CDR1 and CDR2 are SGHNT and YYREEE. From the cysteine through the phenylalanine, the CDR3 covers 15 amino acids. Just CDR3 DNA is preserved here, 45 bases in frame from base 1. The CDR3 plus the reference TRBV5-4 and TRBJ2-2 genes for the other parts give the full variable domain: ETGVTQSPTHLIKTRGQQVTLRCSSQSGHNTVSWYQQALGQGPQFIFQYYREEENGRGNFPPRFSGLQFPNYSSELNVNALELDDSALYLCASSLGGFGTGELFFGEGSRLTVL.